What follows describes a single T cell receptor (beta chain). Its antigen remains unknown. Autoimmune disease history or systemic immunosuppression led to patient exclusion. V was cut by 0 bases and J by 0 bases, with 8 bases left in between. In germline, CDR1 is LGHNT, CDR2 FRNRAP. The CDR3 runs 15 residues. This entry is derived from a study of OX40 agonist ivuxolimab in advanced cancers. The wider study: Prior therapy, whether anti-PD-1, anti-PD-L1 or anti-CTLA-4, was allowed, and roughly 40% had some. Findings and caveats of the study: On average, CD8+ T cells showed a greater number of expanded clones than CD4+.

Assay used: immunoSEQ multiplex PCR; TCRdb lists only in-frame clones, some missing. The sample yields roughly 80,000 clones, approximately 91% seen once. The V call is TRBV12-5, the J call TRBJ1-1; D uncertain. The source of this sequence is an adult with an advanced solid tumor such as melanoma, head and neck, liver or kidney cancer. Material: CD4+ or CD8+ T cells sorted from blood, obtained in a trial of the OX40 agonist ivuxolimab. The CDR3 region is CASGLVQSMNTEAFF. The DNA for the CDR3 is TGTGCTAGTGGTTTGGTACAGTCAATGAACACTGAAGCTTTCTTT.